Reported below is one T cell receptor (beta chain). The germline V gene encodes CDR1 SQVTM and CDR2 ANQGSEA. This CDR3 spans 15 amino acids. The V and J ends lost 3 bases and 7 bases respectively, with 19 bases between them. Seattle-derived patients entered the study during active infection and were followed longitudinally. This record belongs to a study of blood T cell repertoires in COVID-19. Original data processing: Reference gene primer amplification gave estimated nucleated cell counts. Profiling relied on immunoSEQ multiplex PCR, and the TCRdb table lists in-frame clones only, not all of them. The DNA was the basis for D and trimming; V, J and clone size are from that table. The data contain a few hundred thousand clones, 75% to 90% of them singletons.

This sequence joins TRBV29-1 and TRBJ2-1; D is uncertain. What was sequenced was peripheral blood. The clonotype comes from a woman aged 45-65 years with COVID-19, enrolled during active disease. CDR3 DNA sequence: TGCAGCGTTGACGGGTCGGCCGTTGTTCTTAATGAGCAGTTCTTC. Amino acids: CSVDGSAVVLNEQFF.